This passage covers 3 T cell receptor beta chains from one sample sequenced in a study of T cell responses to AZD1222 COVID-19 vaccine. Data came from immunoSEQ multiplex PCR; TCRdb stores just in-frame clones and leaves some out. The table shows 65,000 to 70,000 clones, with approximately 83% occurring only once. The specimen comprised peripheral blood, sampled 28 days after the second AZD1222 dose. Every receptor here comes from an adult who received the AZD1222 COVID-19 vaccine.

The count of this clone is one. The chain links TRBV18 to TRBJ1-4; D remains ambiguous. From germline, CDR1 is KGHSH and CDR2 LQKENI. Trimming removed 2 bases at V and 4 bases at J, with 14 bases between. CDR3 size: 16 residues. The CDR3 loop is CASSPNVLASNEKLFF. The CDR3 nucleotides read TGTGCCAGCTCACCAAATGTGTTAGCCAGTAATGAAAAACTGTTTTTT.

The genes are TRBV14 and TRBJ2-2; TRBD1 matches 9 bases. The CDR3 loop spans 16 amino acids. Germline CDR1 reads SGHDN; CDR2 reads FVKESK. Trimming removed 2 bases from V and 6 bases from J; junction bases left unmatched: 7. The DNA for the CDR3 is TGTGCCAGCAGCCAACGGGACAGGGTGATTTCCGGGGAGCTGTTTTTT. It specifies CASSQRDRVISGELFF.

This chain joins TRBV28 and TRBJ2-5; no definite D call. Germline V gives CDR1 MDHEN, CDR2 SYDVKM. Trimming took off 8 bases at V and 1 base at J, with 8 bases between the two ends. The CDR3 sequence is 12 residues long. The CDR3 nucleotides are TGTGCCAGCGGATCCCCCCAAGAGACCCAGTACTTC. Its translation is CASGSPQETQYF.